The source of this T cell receptor beta chain is a study of blood T cells in healthy people across ages. Study results and caveats: Compared with aged donors, long-lived donors showed fewer expanded clones, suggesting selection. Using unsorted PBMCs precluded a conclusive naive versus antigen-experienced comparison.

This clonotype was counted only a few times. Its target is unknown. This CDR3 region has 15 residues. Germline V gene data show CDR1 as SGHTA and CDR2 as FQGTGA. V was trimmed by 1 base and J by 7 bases, leaving 15 bases between them. Together with a sample-barcoded 5' primer, a J-beta primer mix was included in a second PCR lasting roughly 6 to 12 cycles. Every cDNA molecule carried a tag from a template-switch adaptor bearing 12 random nucleotides. TCRdb re-called the 5' RACE reads with MiXCR, one entry per CDR3 protein. The repertoire includes some 1,800,000 distinct CDR3 sequences, approximately 40% of them detected once, and roughly 24% sits in the top ten.

The sample comprised blood. The rearrangement links TRBV7-3 to TRBJ2-3; a weak D match, TRBD1 (5 bases). This receptor was taken from a human donor in good health. The CDR3 DNA is TGTGCCAGCAGCTTAAGCCGAATAAAGGGGTATACGCAGTATTTT. It codes for CASSLSRIKGYTQYF. Looking up the rest from reference TRBV7-3 and TRBJ2-3 gives the full variable domain: GAGVSQTPSNKVTEKGKYVELRCDPISGHTALYWYRQSLGQGPEFLIYFQGTGAADDSGLPNDRFFAVRPEGSVSTLKIQRTERGDSAVYLCASSLSRIKGYTQYFGPGTRLTVL.